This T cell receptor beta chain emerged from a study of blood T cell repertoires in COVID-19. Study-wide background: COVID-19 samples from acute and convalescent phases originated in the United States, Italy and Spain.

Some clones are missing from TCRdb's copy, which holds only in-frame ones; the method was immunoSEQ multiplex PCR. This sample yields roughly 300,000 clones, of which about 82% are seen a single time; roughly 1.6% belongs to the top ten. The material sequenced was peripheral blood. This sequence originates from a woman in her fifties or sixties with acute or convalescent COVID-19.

The CDR3 is CASRKQGWSSYEQYF. The CDR3 nucleotides are TGTGCCAGCAGGAAACAGGGTTGGAGCTCCTACGAGCAGTACTTC. V usage is TRBV7-2 and J usage is TRBJ2-7; D is perhaps TRBD1 (6 bases). The V gene's germline CDR1 is SGHTA and CDR2 FQGNSA. The V gene lost 6 bases and the J gene lost 0 bases, with 15 bases spanning the gap. There are 15 residues in the CDR3.